This T cell receptor beta chain emerged from a study of shared clonotypes between healthy human individuals. Original processing notes: ImmunoSEQ gave junction-only sequences without quality scores, so filtering differed. Sequencing was performed with immunoSEQ multiplex PCR; in TCRdb, only in-frame clones are kept and a portion is missing. V and J calls and clone size are copied from that table; D and trimming were computed from the DNA. The sample has about 980,000 clones; about three quarters are singletons. V gave up 4 bases and J gave up 4 bases, with 10 bases separating them. The CDR3 spans 13 residues. Germline V gene sequence: CDR1 MDHEN, CDR2 SYDVKM.

The sequence came from a man aged 18 to 29 in good health. The sequencing sample was made of memory CD4+ T cells sorted from blood. Subset given: CD45RA-negative fraction. The chain recombines TRBV28 with TRBJ1-1; tentative D call: TRBD1 (5 bases). The CDR3 is CASSWGRGTEAFF. The CDR3 coding sequence is TGTGCCAGCAGTTGGGGCCGCGGCACTGAAGCTTTCTTT.